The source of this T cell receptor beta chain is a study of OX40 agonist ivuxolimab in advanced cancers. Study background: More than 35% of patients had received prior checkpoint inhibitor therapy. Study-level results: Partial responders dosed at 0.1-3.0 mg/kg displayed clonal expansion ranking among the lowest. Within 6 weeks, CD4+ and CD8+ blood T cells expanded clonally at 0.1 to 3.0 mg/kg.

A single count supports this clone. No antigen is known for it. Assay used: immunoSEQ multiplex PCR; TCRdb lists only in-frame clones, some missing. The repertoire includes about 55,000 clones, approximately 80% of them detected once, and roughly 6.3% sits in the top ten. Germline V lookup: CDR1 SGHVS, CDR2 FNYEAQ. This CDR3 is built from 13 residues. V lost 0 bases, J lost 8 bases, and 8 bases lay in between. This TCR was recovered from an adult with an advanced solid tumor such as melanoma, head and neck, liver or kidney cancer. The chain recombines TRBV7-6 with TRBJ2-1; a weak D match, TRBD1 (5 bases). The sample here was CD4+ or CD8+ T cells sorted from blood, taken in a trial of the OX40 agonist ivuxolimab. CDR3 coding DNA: TGTGCCAGCAGCTTAGCGTTAGGGGATGAGCAGTTCTTC. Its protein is CASSLALGDEQFF.